A selection of T cell receptor beta chains follows, all from one sample in a study of OX40 agonist ivuxolimab in advanced cancers. Generated by immunoSEQ multiplex PCR, the TCRdb table keeps only in-frame clones and is missing some. Among about 98,000 clones listed, more than 85% were seen once. This specimen was CD4+ or CD8+ T cells sorted from blood, taken in a trial of the OX40 agonist ivuxolimab. Source of these receptors: an adult with an advanced solid tumor such as melanoma, head and neck, liver or kidney cancer. Both conserved end residues are part of each CDR3. A D gene is named only where the DNA matches it firmly. The size field is filled for only some rows; it gives once, few, many or a size class.

. | TRBJ2-5 | . | 15 | TRBV7-2 | CASSPRTGREETQYF | TGTGCCAGCAGCCCCCGGACAGGGAGGGAAGAGACCCAGTACTTC
once | TRBJ2-3 | . | 13 | TRBV5-5 | CASSLGRADTQYF | TGTGCCAGCAGCTTGGGGAGGGCAGATACGCAGTATTTT
. | TRBJ1-2 | . | 15 | TRBV9 | CASSRQQVAHYGYTF | TGTGCCAGCAGCCGACAACAGGTTGCTCACTATGGCTACACCTTC
. | TRBJ1-3 | . | 15 | TRBV7-2 | CASRPRFSSGNTIYF | TGTGCCAGCAGACCCCGCTTTAGCTCTGGAAACACCATATATTTT
. | TRBJ1-5 | . | 14 | TRBV27 | CASSLRRDLGSQHF | TGTGCCAGCAGTTTACGGAGGGACCTGGGGTCCCAGCATTTT
. | TRBJ2-2 | TRBD2 | 17 | TRBV7-6 | CASSSRGSGANTGELFF | TGTGCCAGCAGCTCGAGGGGTAGCGGGGCGAACACCGGGGAGCTGTTTTTT
. | TRBJ2-3 | TRBD2 | 15 | TRBV9 | CASSVRGEDTDTQYF | TGTGCCAGCAGCGTTCGGGGGGAGGACACAGATACGCAGTATTTT
. | TRBJ2-3 | . | 16 | TRBV7-9 | CASQPYASASTDTQYF | TGTGCCAGCCAACCTTATGCTAGCGCCAGCACAGATACGCAGTATTTT
. | TRBJ1-5 | . | 13 | TRBV5-1 | CASSLAGEQPQHF | TGCGCCAGCAGCTTGGCTGGGGAGCAGCCCCAGCATTTT
. | TRBJ1-5 | TRBD1 | 17 | TRBV12-5 | CASGPGQGTVGNQPQHF | TGTGCTAGTGGCCCCGGACAGGGGACGGTGGGCAATCAGCCCCAGCATTTT
. | TRBJ1-5 | . | 13 | TRBV2 | CASSEDLNQPQHF | TGTGCCAGCAGTGAGGACCTAAATCAGCCCCAGCATTTT
. | TRBJ2-7 | TRBD2 | 15 | TRBV7-2 | CASSLGGTSSYEQYF | TGTGCCAGCAGCTTAGGGGGGACTAGCTCCTACGAGCAGTACTTC
. | TRBJ2-2 | . | 14 | TRBV6-5 | CASSYQGNTGELFF | TGTGCCAGCAGTTACCAGGGAAACACCGGGGAGCTGTTTTTT
. | TRBJ2-3 | TRBD1 | 13 | TRBV29-1 | CSAADRAPDTQYF | TGCAGCGCTGCCGACAGGGCTCCAGATACGCAGTATTTT